This T cell receptor (beta chain) was found in a study of T-cell reconstitution after alpha-beta-depleted transplantation in children (dated by TCRdb to 2016 to 2018). For the study in its entirety: Using TCR repertoire profiling, the study quantitatively followed how T-cell immune reconstitution unfolded in children after TCRalphabeta/CD19-depleted allogeneic hematopoietic cell transplantation. What the work shows at the level of the full study, not this receptor alone: In some patients, high TCRbeta diversity at day 60 was attributed to recipient T cells and intrathymic progenitors that had survived conditioning. The frequencies of hyperexpanded clones fell over the following months, and after one year, T-cell counts and TCRbeta diversity were mostly attributed to newly produced T cells. The apparently early recovery of alphabetaT-cell counts about two months after transplant reportedly depended on only several hundred rapidly expanded clones that came from non-depleted graft cells.

This clonotype was seen ten or more times. Which antigen it targets is not known. The sample holds no much larger clone one base away, and base qualities are not on file. V loses 6 bases of germline sequence and J loses 2 bases, and the interval between the two ends is 12 bases. The CDR3 contains 13 residues, cysteine and phenylalanine counted. Only the CDR3 DNA stays, 39 bases, in frame from base 1. CDR1 and CDR2 are drawn from the germline V gene: SQVTM, ANQGSEA. Libraries were constructed by PCR. The reads were generated on an Illumina HiSeq 2500. Molecular barcoding was employed in the preparation of TCR libraries, with unique molecular identifiers being used to normalize TCRbeta repertoire quantification. TCRdb ran its own pipeline on the public reads, namely fastp trimming at Q25 and MiXCR clone calling, and kept in-frame beta chains. Identical CDR3 proteins give one entry, which carries the most common genes and DNA. The sample has 190,000 or so distinct CDR3 sequences on record, around 5.9% of them singletons. Under 6% of the sample belongs to the ten largest clones.

Interpreted using the paper, the treatment or condition label stands for: allogeneic hematopoietic cell transplantation with graft depleted of TCRalphabeta T cells and CD19 B cells. Transplant recipients were children who received TCRalphabeta/CD19-depleted allogeneic hematopoietic cell grafts. Sample: PBMCs, taken before TCRalphabeta/CD19-depleted stem cell transplant. The V and J segments used are TRBV29-1 and TRBJ2-3; TRBD2 is a weak D gene call, 7 bases matching. The sequence came from a girl less than two years old with combined immunodeficiency, due to receive a stem cell transplant. The CDR3 region reads CSVTGRVTDTQYF. The sequence in DNA is TGCAGCGTAACAGGGAGGGTCACAGATACGCAGTATTTT.